These 16 T cell receptor beta chains were all obtained from the same sample, sequenced in a study of T cell responses to AZD1222 COVID-19 vaccine. TCRdb's copy holds only in-frame clones and misses some; the assay was immunoSEQ multiplex PCR. The repertoire includes more than 85,000 clones, 87% of them detected once, and around 4.4% sits in the top ten. The sequences come from peripheral blood, collected 28 days after the second AZD1222 dose. Receptor source: an adult who received the AZD1222 COVID-19 vaccine.

The chain links TRBV4-3 to TRBJ2-7, with 8 nucleotides matching TRBD1. This CDR3 has 16 amino acids. V was pared by 1 base and J by 2 bases, with 7 bases of the junction left unmatched. Per germline, CDR1 LGHNA and CDR2 YSLEER. In nucleotides, the CDR3 is TGCGCCAGCAGCCAAGTTACCGGGACAGGAACCTACGAGCAGTACTTC. Encoded protein: CASSQVTGTGTYEQYF.

This chain joins TRBV4-3 and TRBJ2-2, with D perhaps TRBD2 (5 bases). The CDR3 length is 17 residues. Trimming removed 3 bases from V and 5 bases from J, with 19 bases in between. From germline, CDR1 is LGHNA and CDR2 YSLEER. Written as DNA, the CDR3 is TGCGCCAGCAGCCATCCTCAGAGCGGACCCCGGACCGGGGAGCTGTTTTTT. Translation gives CASSHPQSGPRTGELFF.

The chain employs TRBV7-9 and TRBJ2-1; 7 positions match TRBD1. In germline, CDR1 is SEHNR, CDR2 FQNEAQ (reference sequence). The V segment lost 4 bases and the J segment 5 bases; nucleotides outside the gene matches: 5. The CDR3 is 14 amino acids. The CDR3, as DNA: TGTGCCAGCAGCTCAGCGACAGGGCACAATGAGCAGTTCTTC. Translating gives CASSSATGHNEQFF.

The V gene is TRBV3-1 (or the pseudogene TRBV3-2), the J gene TRBJ1-4; 7 bases agree with TRBD1. CDR3 size: 15 residues. Trimming cost V 4 bases and J 7 bases; bases outside gene matches: 9. Looked up from germline, CDR1 is LGHDT and CDR2 is YNNKEL (reference sequence). The CDR3 loop is CASSPPGGLGEKLFF. The CDR3 coding sequence is TGTGCCAGCAGCCCTCCAGGGGGGCTTGGTGAAAAACTGTTTTTT.

This clone appeared a single time. This chain connects TRBV28 to TRBJ2-7; the D gene is possibly TRBD1 (5 bases). Between the trimmed V and J ends, which lost 7 bases and 3 bases, there was a span of 13 bases. Germline CDR1 is MDHEN and CDR2 is SYDVKM. The CDR3 sequence is 13 residues long. CDR3 region: CASTGPTGYEQYF. The CDR3 bases are TGTGCCAGCACAGGGCCCACAGGCTACGAGCAGTACTTC. The entire variable domain, with the rest obtained from reference TRBV28 and TRBJ2-7, is as follows: DVKVTQSSRYLVKRTGEKVFLECVQDMDHENMFWYRQDPGLGLRLIYFSYDVKMKEKGDIPEGYSVSREKKERFSLILESASTNQTSMYLCASTGPTGYEQYFGPGTRLTVT.

The chain recombines TRBV6-5 with TRBJ1-2; unclear D gene. This CDR3 region has 12 residues. The ends were cut back, 2 bases at V and 11 bases at J, with 12 bases in the middle. The germline CDR1 and CDR2 sequences are MNHEY and SVGAGI. As DNA, the CDR3 is TGTGCCAGCAGTTACGCTCAGGAGTTTTACACCTTC. It yields the protein CASSYAQEFYTF.

Turning to this clone: Distinct nucleotide sequences in the sample also encode this CDR3. This chain connects TRBV29-1 to TRBJ1-1; weak D call: TRBD1 (6 bases). The germline V and J ends were trimmed by 3 bases and 5 bases, with 7 bases remaining between them. The CDR3 covers 11 residues. Germline assignment: CDR1 SQVTM and CDR2 ANQGSEA. CDR3: CSVDRGTEAFF. DNA of the CDR3: TGCAGCGTTGACAGGGGTACTGAAGCTTTCTTT.

V is TRBV9 and J is TRBJ1-6, with D hard to call. V lost 3 bases and J 13 bases, leaving 14 bases between the germline ends. This CDR3 has 13 residues. Germline-derived CDR1 and CDR2 are SGDLS and YYNGEE. CDR3 sequence reads: CASSARVLSPLHF. The CDR3 DNA is TGTGCCAGCAGCGCCCGGGTCCTCTCGCCCCTCCACTTT.

The V call is TRBV27, the J call TRBJ1-5, with no clear D. There are 15 residues in the CDR3. Trimming pared 5 bases from V and 9 bases from J, leaving 20 bases between. In germline, CDR1 is MNHEY, CDR2 SMNVEV (reference sequence). The CDR3 sequence is CASSPTLDGARPQHF. The CDR3 nucleotides read TGTGCCAGCAGTCCGACACTGGACGGCGCGCGGCCCCAGCATTTT.

The chain couples TRBV18 to TRBJ1-1; D is perhaps TRBD1 (5 bases). V lost 6 bases to trimming and J lost 0 bases, with 17 bases between them. The CDR3 has 16 residues. Per the germline V gene, CDR1 is KGHSH and CDR2 is LQKENI. The CDR3 loop reads CASSRQSGPMNTEAFF. The CDR3 DNA follows: TGTGCCAGCTCCCGACAATCGGGACCAATGAACACTGAAGCTTTCTTT. Complete variable domain (other parts from reference TRBV18 and TRBJ1-1): NAGVMQNPRHLVRRRGQEARLRCSPMKGHSHVYWYRQLPEEGLKFMVYLQKENIIDESGMPKERFSAEFPKEGPSILRIQQVVRGDSAAYFCASSRQSGPMNTEAFFGQGTRLTVV.

The genes are TRBV27 and TRBJ1-5, with D unresolved. Germline CDR1 reads MNHEY; CDR2 reads SMNVEV (reference sequence). The CDR3 runs to 13 residues. The V and J ends lost 2 bases and 3 bases respectively, with 5 bases between them. This CDR3 reads CASSLGVNQPQHF. CDR3 in DNA: TGTGCCAGCAGTTTAGGGGTCAATCAGCCCCAGCATTTT.

V usage is TRBV11-2 and J usage is TRBJ1-2; D remains ambiguous. The CDR3 is 13 residues long. In germline, CDR1 is SGHAT, CDR2 FQNNGV. V lost 1 base and J 5 bases, leaving 8 bases between the germline ends. Written as DNA, the CDR3 is TGTGCCAGCAGCTTAGTCCCCGGATATGGCTACACCTTC. Translating gives CASSLVPGYGYTF.

The chain couples TRBV20-1 to TRBJ2-3, with TRBD2 matching 13 bases. The junction had 7 bases not matched to a gene; V was cut back by 3 bases and J by 4 bases. CDR3 length: 16 amino acids. Germline CDR1 is DFQATT and CDR2 is SNEGSKA (reference sequence). The CDR3: CSASGLAGAGADTQYF. CDR3 nucleotides: TGCAGTGCTAGTGGACTAGCGGGAGCAGGGGCAGATACGCAGTATTTT.

This chain uses TRBV5-1 with TRBJ2-2, with TRBD2 identical over 10 bases. The CDR3 consists of 18 residues. V dropped 0 bases and J dropped 5; count of bases not matched to a gene: 10. Germline values: CDR1 SGHRS, CDR2 YFSETQ. CDR3 sequence reads: CASSLEGWSGLATGELFF. The CDR3 DNA reads as TGCGCCAGCAGCTTGGAAGGGTGGTCGGGACTAGCGACCGGGGAGCTGTTTTTT.

The V and J genes are TRBV5-6 and TRBJ2-1, with TRBD2 as a possible D gene (5 bases). V gave up 0 bases and J gave up 1 base, with 11 bases separating them. The CDR3 loop spans 16 amino acids. Germline V gene lookup returns CDR1 SGHDT and CDR2 YYEEEE. Here the CDR3 DNA reads TGTGCCAGCAGCTTGGCCTTGGCGGGTTCCTACAATGAGCAGTTCTTC. Translation gives CASSLALAGSYNEQFF.

The rearrangement links TRBV5-8 to TRBJ1-1; 8 positions match TRBD1. Germline loops: CDR1 SGHTS, CDR2 YDEGEE. The CDR3 totals 16 residues. V trimming: 4 bases; J trimming: 2 bases; junction bases outside the gene matches: 10. The CDR3 reads CASSPGQGGVNTEAFF. DNA for the CDR3: TGTGCCAGCAGCCCAGGACAGGGCGGTGTTAACACTGAAGCTTTCTTT.